Presented here are 5 T cell receptor beta chains from one specimen sequenced in a study of CD8+ T cells in alopecia areata. The treatment: oral pan-JAK inhibitor, 5-10 mg twice daily. Sequencing used cDNA as its template, made by extracting RNA and reverse transcribing it. This table comes from immunoSEQ multiplex PCR, and its TCRdb copy is limited to in-frame clones, with some not included. The sample lists about 160,000 clones, around three fifths seen once, with around 0.9% in the top ten. Here the sequenced sample was CD4+ T cells sorted from blood, taken at week 4, from a patient treated with tofacitinib. These TCRs come from a human donor with alopecia areata.

The chain couples TRBV29-1 to TRBJ2-7; 7 positions agree with TRBD1. After removal of 7 bases from V and 0 bases from J, the junction contained 9 bases not matched to a gene. The CDR3 spans 14 residues. Germline V gene lookup returns CDR1 SQVTM and CDR2 ANQGSEA. The CDR3 sequence: CSAGPGTASYEQYF. CDR3 coding DNA: TGCAGCGCTGGGCCCGGGACAGCCTCCTACGAGCAGTACTTC.

The chain couples TRBV30 to TRBJ2-3, with D perhaps TRBD1 or TRBD2 (5 bases each). The ends were cut back, 0 bases at V and 1 base at J, with 17 bases in the middle. The length of the CDR3 is 17 residues. Germline V gene lookup returns CDR1 GTSNPN and CDR2 SVGIG (reference sequence). CDR3 in DNA: TGTGCCTGGAGTGTAATGGGGGACCGGGGAGGCACAGATACGCAGTATTTT. Protein product: CAWSVMGDRGGTDTQYF.

The J gene is TRBJ1-5, the V gene TRBV19, with a tentative D call TRBD1 (6 bases). Germline CDR1 LNHDA, CDR2 SQIVND (reference sequence). The CDR3 length is 13 residues. V was pared by 4 bases and J by 9 bases, with 13 bases between. CDR3 amino acids: CASSSQQGGPQHF. The CDR3 nucleotides are TGTGCCAGTAGTAGCCAACAGGGCGGGCCCCAGCATTTT.

This rearrangement joins TRBV6-5 to TRBJ1-5; D gene ambiguous. V lost 6 bases to trimming and J lost 3 bases, with 9 bases between them. This CDR3 comprises 13 residues. The germline V gene encodes CDR1 MNHEY and CDR2 SVGAGI. This CDR3 reads CASSWGSNQPQHF. Here the CDR3 DNA reads TGTGCCAGCAGCTGGGGTTCCAATCAGCCCCAGCATTTT.

J is TRBJ2-7 and V is TRBV30, with D maybe TRBD1 (5 bases). Between the trimmed V and J ends, which lost 0 bases and 4 bases, there was a span of 13 bases. The CDR3 has 14 residues. The germline CDR1 and CDR2 sequences are GTSNPN and SVGIG (reference sequence). The CDR3 sequence is CAWSVPWGPYEQYF. CDR3 sequence (DNA): TGTGCCTGGAGTGTACCTTGGGGCCCTTACGAGCAGTACTTC.